Listed below are T cell receptor beta chains from one sample, sequenced in a study of CD8+CD57+ T cells in acquired aplastic anemia. One entry per CDR3 protein results from TCRdb running MiXCR on the reads. Of around 190,000 distinct CDR3 sequences detected, over 55% appear once; the ten largest clones hold 25% to 35%. The sequenced sample was sorted CD4+, CD8+, or CD8+CD57+ T cells (not recorded which) from PBMCs. These receptors originate from a human donor in good health. The CDR3 runs from the conserved cysteine through the conserved F or W. The order of the fields is clone size, J gene, D gene, V gene, CDR3 protein. The D gene is left open where the match is weak. Some rows have no size entry. The others give once, few or many, or a class for an expanded clone.

-	TRBJ2-7	TRBD1	TRBV9	CASSASPGQTYEQYF
-	TRBJ2-7	TRBD1	TRBV13	CASSQGTGPSYEQYF
-	TRBJ2-7	-	TRBV9	CASSAPGTVQYF
-	TRBJ1-4	-	TRBV5-6	CASSFNVREKLFF
-	TRBJ1-1	-	TRBV20-1	CSARSGPTAFF
-	TRBJ1-4	-	TRBV19	CVSGWEKLFF
-	TRBJ2-6	-	TRBV7-9	CASSLGQAAYVLTF
-	TRBJ2-7	TRBD1	TRBV20-1	CSAGTGSYEQYF
few	TRBJ1-1	-	TRBV10-2	CASSDGLSPSEAFF
many	TRBJ1-1	-	TRBV9	CASSVDGIMNTEAFF
-	TRBJ2-7	-	TRBV7-2	CASSLRRTDYEQYF
-	TRBJ1-1	-	TRBV29-1	CSVEDNGRPRVF